The source of this T cell receptor beta chain is a study of radiotherapy plus CTLA-4 blockade in lung cancer (dated by TCRdb to 2017 to 2018). Background on the whole study: Among enrolled patients, around 18% had an objective response and roughly 33% reached disease control. General findings and caveats noted by the study authors: Early dynamic changes in blood T cell clones, together with increased serum interferon-beta after radiation, were reported as the strongest predictors of response. After treatment with radiotherapy and ipilimumab, TCR clones that originated in tumors expanded in peripheral blood.

V ends up 1 base short and J 9 bases short, with an unmatched junction base count of 5. Its CDR3 holds 14 amino acids, cysteine through phenylalanine. Only CDR3 DNA is held: 42 bases, read in frame from base 1. CDR1 and CDR2, per the germline V gene, are SGHTS and YDEGEE. Focal radiation therapy combined with CTLA-4 blockade (ipilimumab) was tested in patients with chemo-refractory metastatic non-small-cell lung cancer. The receptor library was made with the immunoSEQ multiplex PCR assay. This immuneACCESS table, as held by TCRdb, lists in-frame sequences with V and J called but not all clones. Of the missing ones, under half trace to an unresolved V gene in checked studies; the others have no known cause. The sample has about 97,000 clones on record, 65% to 80% of them singletons. The top ten clonotypes cover around 2.7% of the sample. On this clone itself: The clone's antigen remains unknown. Base qualities were left out, and no much larger clone turns up one base away.

This specimen was peripheral blood, taken from a patient treated with radiotherapy plus ipilimumab. Rearrangement joined TRBV5-8 to TRBJ1-5; 9 bases in the junction line up with TRBD1. The source of this sequence is a human donor with non-small cell lung cancer who had a partial response to radiotherapy plus ipilimumab. Some clones in this sample may be carry-over from other donors' samples. CDR3 sequence: CASSLRTGARPQHF. The nucleotide sequence is TGTGCCAGCAGCTTGCGGACAGGGGCCCGGCCCCAGCATTTT.